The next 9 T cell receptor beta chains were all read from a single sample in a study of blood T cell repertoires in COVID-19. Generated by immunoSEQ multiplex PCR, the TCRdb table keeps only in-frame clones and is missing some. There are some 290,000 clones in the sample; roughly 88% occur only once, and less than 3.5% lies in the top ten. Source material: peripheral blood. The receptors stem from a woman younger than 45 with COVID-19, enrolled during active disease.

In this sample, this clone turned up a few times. The CDR3 DNA is TGTGCCAGCAGAAAGAAAACAGGGGACTTTAACTATGGCTACACCTTC. Protein: CASRKKTGDFNYGYTF. The chain carries TRBV9 and TRBJ1-2; 7 nucleotides line up with TRBD1. V lost 5 bases, J lost 1 base, and 11 bases stayed unmatched. The CDR3 has 16 residues. The V gene's germline CDR1 is SGDLS and CDR2 YYNGEE.

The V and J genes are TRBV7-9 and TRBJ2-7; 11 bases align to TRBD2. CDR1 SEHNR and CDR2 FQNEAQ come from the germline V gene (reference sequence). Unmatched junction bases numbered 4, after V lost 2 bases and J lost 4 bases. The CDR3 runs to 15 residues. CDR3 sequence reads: CASSLTGTSGYEQYF. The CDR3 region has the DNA TGTGCCAGCAGCTTAACCGGGACTAGCGGATACGAGCAGTACTTC.

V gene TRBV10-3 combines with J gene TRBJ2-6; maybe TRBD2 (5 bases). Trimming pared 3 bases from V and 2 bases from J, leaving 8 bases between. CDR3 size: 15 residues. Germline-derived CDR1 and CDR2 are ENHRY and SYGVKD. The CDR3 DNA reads TGTGCCATCAGTGATTGGGGAGCTGGGGCCAACGTCCTGACTTTC. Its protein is CAISDWGAGANVLTF.

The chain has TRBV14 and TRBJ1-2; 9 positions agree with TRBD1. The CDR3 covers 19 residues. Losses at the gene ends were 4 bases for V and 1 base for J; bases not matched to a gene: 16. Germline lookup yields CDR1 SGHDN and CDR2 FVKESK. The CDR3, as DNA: TGTGCCAGCAGCCCACAATCTTACAGGGGGCCCTCTGTTAACTATGGCTACACCTTC. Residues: CASSPQSYRGPSVNYGYTF.

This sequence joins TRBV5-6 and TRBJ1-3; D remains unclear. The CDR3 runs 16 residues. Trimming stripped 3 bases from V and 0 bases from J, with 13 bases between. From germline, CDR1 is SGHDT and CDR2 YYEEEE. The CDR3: CASSWSHRASGNTIYF. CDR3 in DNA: TGTGCCAGCAGCTGGAGTCACCGAGCCTCTGGAAACACCATATATTTT.

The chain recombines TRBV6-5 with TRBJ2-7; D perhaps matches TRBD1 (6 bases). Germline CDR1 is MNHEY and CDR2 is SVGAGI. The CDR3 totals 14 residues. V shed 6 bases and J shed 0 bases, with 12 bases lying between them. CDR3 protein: CASSPDRSSYEQYF. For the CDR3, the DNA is TGTGCCAGCAGCCCGGACAGAAGCTCCTACGAGCAGTACTTC.

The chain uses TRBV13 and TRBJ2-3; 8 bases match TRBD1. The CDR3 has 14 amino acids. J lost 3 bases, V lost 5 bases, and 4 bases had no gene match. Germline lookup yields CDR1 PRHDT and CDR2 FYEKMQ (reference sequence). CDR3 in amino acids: CASSRTGRTDTQYF. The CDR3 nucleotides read TGTGCCAGCAGCCGGACAGGGAGGACAGATACGCAGTATTTT.

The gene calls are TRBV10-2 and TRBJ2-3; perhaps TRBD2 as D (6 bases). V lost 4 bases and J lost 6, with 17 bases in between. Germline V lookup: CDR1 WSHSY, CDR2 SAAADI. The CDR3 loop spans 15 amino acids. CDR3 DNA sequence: TGCGCCAGCAGTGCGGTGCGGGGAGTAGGGGATACGCAGTATTTT. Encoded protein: CASSAVRGVGDTQYF.

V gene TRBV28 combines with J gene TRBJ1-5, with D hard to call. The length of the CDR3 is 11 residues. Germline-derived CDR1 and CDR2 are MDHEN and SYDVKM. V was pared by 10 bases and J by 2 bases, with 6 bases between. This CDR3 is CATTRNQPQHF. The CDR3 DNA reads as TGTGCCACGACACGCAATCAGCCCCAGCATTTT.